This T cell receptor beta chain was sequenced for a study of blood T cells in healthy people across ages. The CDR3 runs to 14 residues. V was trimmed by 4 bases and J by 6 bases, leaving 19 bases between them. The V gene's germline CDR1 is SQVTM and CDR2 ANQGSEA. The use of a sample-barcoded 5' primer and a J-beta primer mix characterized a second PCR of roughly 7 to 12 cycles. TCRdb passed the 5' RACE reads through MiXCR, listing each CDR3 protein once. The sample consists of about 1.8 million distinct CDR3 sequences, about 49% of them appearing once. This chain uses TRBV29-1 with TRBJ2-7; tentatively, D is TRBD2 (5 bases). The receptor comes from a woman in her thirties or forties in good health. Sequenced sample: blood. The CDR3 is CSVGKNTQEGEQYF. In DNA, the CDR3 is TGCAGCGTTGGGAAAAACACCCAAGAGGGCGAGCAGTACTTC.